The source of this T cell receptor beta chain is a study of beta chain features in type 1 diabetes. In its sample, this clone was seen a few times. The antigen is unknown. Every donor had blood drawn once into heparin, roughly 0.11 L on average. Purity exceeded 95% in all sorted populations. V gave up 0 bases and J gave up 5 bases, with 13 bases separating them. Germline CDR1 MNHEY, CDR2 SVGAGI. This CDR3 spans 16 amino acids. Notes on the study in general: Among patients with Type 1 diabetes, TCRB CDR3s were moderately but significantly shorter in every one of the four CD4+ subsets.

The authors reverse transcribed all of the isolated RNA, so sequencing captured expressed TCRB transcripts. About 3.57 million reads were obtained on average from naive, central memory and regulatory T cell samples. Data came from immunoSEQ multiplex PCR; TCRdb stores just in-frame clones and leaves some out. The sample has a few hundred thousand clones; around 10% are singletons. The sequence derives from a man aged 25 to 40 with type 1 diabetes. The chain has TRBV6-5 and TRBJ2-2; D call uncertain. The sequencing input was central memory CD4+ T cells from blood. The DNA of the CDR3 is TGTGCCAGCAGTTACTCGATAACAGCTAGTACCGGGGAGCTGTTTTTT. The encoded protein is CASSYSITASTGELFF.